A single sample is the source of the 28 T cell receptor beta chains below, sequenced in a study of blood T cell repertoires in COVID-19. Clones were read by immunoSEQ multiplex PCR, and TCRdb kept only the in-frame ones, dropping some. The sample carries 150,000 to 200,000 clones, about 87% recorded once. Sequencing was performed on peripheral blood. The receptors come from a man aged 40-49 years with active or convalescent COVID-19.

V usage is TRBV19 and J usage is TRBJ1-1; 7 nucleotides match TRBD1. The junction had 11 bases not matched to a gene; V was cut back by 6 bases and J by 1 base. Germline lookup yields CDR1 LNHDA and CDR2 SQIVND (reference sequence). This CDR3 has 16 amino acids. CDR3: CASSVPTTGRNTEAFF. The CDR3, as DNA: TGTGCCAGTAGCGTACCAACGACAGGGCGGAACACTGAAGCTTTCTTT.

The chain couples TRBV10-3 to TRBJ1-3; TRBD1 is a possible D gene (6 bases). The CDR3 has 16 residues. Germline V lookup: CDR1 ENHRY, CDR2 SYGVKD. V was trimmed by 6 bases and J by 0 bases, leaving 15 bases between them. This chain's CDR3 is CAIRGNRVGSGNTIYF. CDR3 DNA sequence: TGTGCCATCAGGGGAAACAGGGTCGGCTCTGGAAACACCATATATTTT.

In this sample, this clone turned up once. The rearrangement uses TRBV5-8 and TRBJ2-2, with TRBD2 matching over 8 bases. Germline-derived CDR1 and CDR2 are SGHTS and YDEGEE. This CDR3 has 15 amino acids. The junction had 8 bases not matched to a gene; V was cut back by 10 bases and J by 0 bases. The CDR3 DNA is TGTGCCCCAAGACGGGAGGGCTCGAACACCGGGGAGCTGTTTTTT. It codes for CAPRREGSNTGELFF.

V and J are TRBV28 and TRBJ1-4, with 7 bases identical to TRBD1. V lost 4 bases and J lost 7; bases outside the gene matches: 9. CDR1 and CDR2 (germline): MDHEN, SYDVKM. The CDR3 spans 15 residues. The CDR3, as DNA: TGTGCCAGCAGTTGGAACAGGGGCCGGGGTGAAAAACTGTTTTTT. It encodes CASSWNRGRGEKLFF.

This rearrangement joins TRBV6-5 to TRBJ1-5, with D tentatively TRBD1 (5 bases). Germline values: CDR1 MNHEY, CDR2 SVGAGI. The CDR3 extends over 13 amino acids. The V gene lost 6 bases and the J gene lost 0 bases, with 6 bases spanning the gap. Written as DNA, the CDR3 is TGTGCCAGCAGGACAGCTAGCAATCAGCCCCAGCATTTT. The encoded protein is CASRTASNQPQHF.

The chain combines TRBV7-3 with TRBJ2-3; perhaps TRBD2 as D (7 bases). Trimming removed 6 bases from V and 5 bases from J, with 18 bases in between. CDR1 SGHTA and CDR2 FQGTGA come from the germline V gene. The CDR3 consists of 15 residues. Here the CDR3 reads CASSPTAGAGDTQYF. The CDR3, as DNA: TGTGCCAGCAGTCCAACGGCGGGGGCCGGAGATACGCAGTATTTT.

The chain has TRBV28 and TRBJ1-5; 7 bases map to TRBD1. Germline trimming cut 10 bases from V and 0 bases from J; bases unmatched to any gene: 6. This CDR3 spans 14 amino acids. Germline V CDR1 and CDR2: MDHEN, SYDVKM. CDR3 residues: CAIDRAYSNQPQHF. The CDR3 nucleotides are TGTGCCATCGACAGGGCATATAGCAATCAGCCCCAGCATTTT.

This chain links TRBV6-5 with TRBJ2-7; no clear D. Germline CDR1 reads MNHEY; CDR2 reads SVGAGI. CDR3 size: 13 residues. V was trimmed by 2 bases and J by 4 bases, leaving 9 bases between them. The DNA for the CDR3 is TGTGCCAGCAGTTACCCGGGTTGGTACGAGCAGTACTTC. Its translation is CASSYPGWYEQYF.

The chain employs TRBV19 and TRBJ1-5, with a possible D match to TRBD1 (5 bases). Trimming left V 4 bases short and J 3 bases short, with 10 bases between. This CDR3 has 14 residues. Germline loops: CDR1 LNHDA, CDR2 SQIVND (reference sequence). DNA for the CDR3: TGTGCCAGTAGTAATACAGGATCCAATCAGCCCCAGCATTTT. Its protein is CASSNTGSNQPQHF.

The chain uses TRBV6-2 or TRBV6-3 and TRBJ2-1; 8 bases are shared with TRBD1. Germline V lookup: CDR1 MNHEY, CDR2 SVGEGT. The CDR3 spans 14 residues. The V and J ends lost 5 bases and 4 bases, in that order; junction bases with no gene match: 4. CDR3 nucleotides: TGTGCCAGCAGTCTACAGGGGGGATACAATGAGCAGTTCTTC. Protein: CASSLQGGYNEQFF.

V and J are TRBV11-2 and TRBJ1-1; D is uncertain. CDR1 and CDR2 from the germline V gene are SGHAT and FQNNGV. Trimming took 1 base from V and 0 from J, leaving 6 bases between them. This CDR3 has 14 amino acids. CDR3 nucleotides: TGTGCCAGCAGCTTAGGCAGATTGAACACTGAAGCTTTCTTT. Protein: CASSLGRLNTEAFF.

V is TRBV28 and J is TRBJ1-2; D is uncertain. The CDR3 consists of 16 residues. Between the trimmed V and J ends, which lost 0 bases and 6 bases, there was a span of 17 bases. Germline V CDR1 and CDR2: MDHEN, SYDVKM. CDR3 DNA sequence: TGTGCCAGCAGTTTATGGCAAATCGATGGTCGGGATGGCTACACCTTC. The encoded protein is CASSLWQIDGRDGYTF.

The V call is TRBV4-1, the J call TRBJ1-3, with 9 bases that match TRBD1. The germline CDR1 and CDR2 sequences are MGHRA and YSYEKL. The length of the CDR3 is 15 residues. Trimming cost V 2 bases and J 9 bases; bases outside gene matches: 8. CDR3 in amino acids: CASSQSGQGRVTIYF. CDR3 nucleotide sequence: TGCGCCAGCAGCCAATCGGGACAGGGAAGGGTCACCATATATTTT.

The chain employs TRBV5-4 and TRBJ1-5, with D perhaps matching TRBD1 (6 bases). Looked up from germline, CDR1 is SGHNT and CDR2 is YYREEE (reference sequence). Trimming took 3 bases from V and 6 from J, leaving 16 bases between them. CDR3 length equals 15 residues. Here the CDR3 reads CASSSDGTFPQPQHF. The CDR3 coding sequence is TGTGCCAGCAGCTCGGATGGGACATTTCCTCAGCCCCAGCATTTT.

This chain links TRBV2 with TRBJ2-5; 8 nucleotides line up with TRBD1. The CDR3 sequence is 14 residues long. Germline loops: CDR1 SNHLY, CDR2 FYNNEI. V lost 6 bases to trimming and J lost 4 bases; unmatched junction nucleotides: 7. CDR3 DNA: TGTGCCAGCAGGGGCGGACAGGGTACAGAGACCCAGTACTTC. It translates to CASRGGQGTETQYF.

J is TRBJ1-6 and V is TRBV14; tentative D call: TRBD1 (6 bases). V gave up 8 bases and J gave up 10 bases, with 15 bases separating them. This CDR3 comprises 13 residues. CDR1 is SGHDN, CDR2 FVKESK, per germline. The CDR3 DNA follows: TGTGCCAGCGGGAGGGGGGTGCAATCACCCCTCCACTTT. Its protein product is CASGRGVQSPLHF.

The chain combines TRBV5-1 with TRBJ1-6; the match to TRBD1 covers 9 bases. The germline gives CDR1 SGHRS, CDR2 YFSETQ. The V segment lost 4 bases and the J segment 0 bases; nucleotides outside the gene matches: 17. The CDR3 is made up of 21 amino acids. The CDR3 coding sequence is TGCGCCAGCAGCCCTTTAAGAGACAGGGGGTCCCCAAGCTCCTATAATTCACCCCTCCACTTT. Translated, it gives CASSPLRDRGSPSSYNSPLHF. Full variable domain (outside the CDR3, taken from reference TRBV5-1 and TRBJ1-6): KAGVTQTPRYLIKTRGQQVTLSCSPISGHRSVSWYQQTPGQGLQFLFEYFSETQRNKGNFPGRFSGRQFSNSRSEMNVSTLELGDSALYLCASSPLRDRGSPSSYNSPLHFGNGTRLTVT.

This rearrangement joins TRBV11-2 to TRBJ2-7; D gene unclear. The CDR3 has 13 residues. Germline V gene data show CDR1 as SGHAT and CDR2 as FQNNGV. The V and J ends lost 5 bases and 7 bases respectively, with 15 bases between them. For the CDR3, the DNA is TGTGCCAGCAGCCCTCAGGCTGCCTTGGAGCAGTACTTC. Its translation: CASSPQAALEQYF.

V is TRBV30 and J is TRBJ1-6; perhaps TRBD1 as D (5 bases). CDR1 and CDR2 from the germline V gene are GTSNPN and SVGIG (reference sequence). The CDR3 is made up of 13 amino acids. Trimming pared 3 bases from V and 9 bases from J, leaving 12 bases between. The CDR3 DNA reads TGTGCCTGGAGCCGGGGGAACGGTTCACCCCTCCACTTT. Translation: CAWSRGNGSPLHF.

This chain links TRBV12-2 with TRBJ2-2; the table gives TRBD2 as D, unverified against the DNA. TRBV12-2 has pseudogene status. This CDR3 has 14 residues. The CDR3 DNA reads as TGTGCAAGTCGCTGGGAGGTATACACCGGGGAGCTGTTTTTT. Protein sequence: CASRWEVYTGELFF.

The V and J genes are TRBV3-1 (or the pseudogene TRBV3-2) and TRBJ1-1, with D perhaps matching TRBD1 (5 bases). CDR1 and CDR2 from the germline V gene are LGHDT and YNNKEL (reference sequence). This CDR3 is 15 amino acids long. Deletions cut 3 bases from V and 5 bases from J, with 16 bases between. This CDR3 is CASSQGLRGRTEAFF. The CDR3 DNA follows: TGTGCCAGCAGCCAGGGCCTCCGGGGGAGGACTGAAGCTTTCTTT.

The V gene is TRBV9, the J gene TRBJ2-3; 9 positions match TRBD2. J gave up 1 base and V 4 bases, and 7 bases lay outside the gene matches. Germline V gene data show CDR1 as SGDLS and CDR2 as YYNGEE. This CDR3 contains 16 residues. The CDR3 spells CASSQGTSRRTDTQYF. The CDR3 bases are TGTGCCAGCAGCCAGGGGACTAGCAGACGCACAGATACGCAGTATTTT.

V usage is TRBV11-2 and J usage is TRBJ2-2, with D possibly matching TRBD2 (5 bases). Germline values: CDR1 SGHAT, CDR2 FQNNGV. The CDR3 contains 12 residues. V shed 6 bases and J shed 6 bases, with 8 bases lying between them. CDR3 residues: CASRLDPGELFF. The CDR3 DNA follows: TGTGCCAGCAGACTAGACCCCGGGGAGCTGTTTTTT.

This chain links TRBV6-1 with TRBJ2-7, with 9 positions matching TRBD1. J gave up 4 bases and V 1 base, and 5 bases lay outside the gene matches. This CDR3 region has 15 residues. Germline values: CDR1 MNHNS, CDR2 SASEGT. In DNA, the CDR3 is TGTGCCAGCAGTGAAGAAGGGACAGGGAGATACGAGCAGTACTTC. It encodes CASSEEGTGRYEQYF.

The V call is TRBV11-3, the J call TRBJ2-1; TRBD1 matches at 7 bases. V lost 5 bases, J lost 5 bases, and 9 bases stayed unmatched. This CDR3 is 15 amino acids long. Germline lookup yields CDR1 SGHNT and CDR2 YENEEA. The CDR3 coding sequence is TGTGCCAGCAGCCCGGGACAGCCCGGTGACAATGAGCAGTTCTTC. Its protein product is CASSPGQPGDNEQFF.

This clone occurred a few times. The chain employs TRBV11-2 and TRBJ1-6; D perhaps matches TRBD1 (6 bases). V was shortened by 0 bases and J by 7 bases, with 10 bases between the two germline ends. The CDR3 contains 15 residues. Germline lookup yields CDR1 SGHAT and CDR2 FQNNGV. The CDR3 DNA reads TGTGCCAGCAGCTTAGAGACAGGCCGAAATTCACCCCTCCACTTT. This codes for CASSLETGRNSPLHF.

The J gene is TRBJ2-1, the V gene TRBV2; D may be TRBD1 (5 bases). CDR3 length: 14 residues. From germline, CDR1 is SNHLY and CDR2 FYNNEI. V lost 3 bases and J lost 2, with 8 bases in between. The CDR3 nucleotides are TGTGCCAGCAGTGATGGGGCTACCTACAATGAGCAGTTCTTC. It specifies CASSDGATYNEQFF. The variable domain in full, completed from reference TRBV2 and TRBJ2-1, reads EPEVTQTPSHQVTQMGQEVILRCVPISNHLYFYWYRQILGQKVEFLVSFYNNEISEKSEIFDDQFSVERPDGSNFTLKIRSTKLEDSAMYFCASSDGATYNEQFFGPGTRLTVL.

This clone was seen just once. The CDR3 sequence: CASSSYNEQFF. Here the CDR3 DNA reads TGTGCCAGCAGCTCGTACAATGAGCAGTTCTTC. The rearrangement links TRBV5-6 to TRBJ2-1; D is ambiguous. V dropped 3 bases and J dropped 4 bases, with 2 bases sitting between them. Germline V lookup: CDR1 SGHDT, CDR2 YYEEEE. The CDR3 covers 11 residues. Based on the CDR3 plus reference TRBV5-6 and TRBJ2-1, the full variable domain is DAGVTQSPTHLIKTRGQQVTLRCSPKSGHDTVSWYQQALGQGPQFIFQYYEEEERQRGNFPDRFSGHQFPNYSSELNVNALLLGDSALYLCASSSYNEQFFGPGTRLTVL.